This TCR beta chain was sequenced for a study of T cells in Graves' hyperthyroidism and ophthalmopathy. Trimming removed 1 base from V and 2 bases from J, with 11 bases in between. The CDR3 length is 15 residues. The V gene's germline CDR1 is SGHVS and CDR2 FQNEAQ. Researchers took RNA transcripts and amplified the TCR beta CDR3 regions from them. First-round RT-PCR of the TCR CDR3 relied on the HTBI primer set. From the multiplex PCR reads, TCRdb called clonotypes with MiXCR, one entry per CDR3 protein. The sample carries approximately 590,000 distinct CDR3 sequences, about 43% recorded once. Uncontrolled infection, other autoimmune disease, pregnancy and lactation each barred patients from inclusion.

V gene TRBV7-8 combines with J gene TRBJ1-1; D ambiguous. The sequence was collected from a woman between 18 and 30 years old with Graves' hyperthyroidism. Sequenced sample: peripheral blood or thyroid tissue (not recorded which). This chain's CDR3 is CASSLDGEINTEAFF. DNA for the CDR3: TGTGCCAGCAGCTTAGACGGGGAGATCAACACTGAAGCTTTCTTT.